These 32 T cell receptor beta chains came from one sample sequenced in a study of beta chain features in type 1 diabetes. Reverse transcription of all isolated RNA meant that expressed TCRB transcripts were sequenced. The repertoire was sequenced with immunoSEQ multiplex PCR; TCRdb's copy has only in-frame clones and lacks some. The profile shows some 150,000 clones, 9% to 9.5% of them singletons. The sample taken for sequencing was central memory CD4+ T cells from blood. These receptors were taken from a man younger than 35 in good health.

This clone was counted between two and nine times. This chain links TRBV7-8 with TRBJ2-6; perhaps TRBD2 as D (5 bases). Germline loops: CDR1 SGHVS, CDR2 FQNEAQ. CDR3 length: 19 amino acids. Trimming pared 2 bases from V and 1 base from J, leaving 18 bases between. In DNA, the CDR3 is TGTGCCAGCAGCTTAAGGAGCGGTTTATCGGTTTCTGGGGCCAACGTCCTGACTTTC. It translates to CASSLRSGLSVSGANVLTF.

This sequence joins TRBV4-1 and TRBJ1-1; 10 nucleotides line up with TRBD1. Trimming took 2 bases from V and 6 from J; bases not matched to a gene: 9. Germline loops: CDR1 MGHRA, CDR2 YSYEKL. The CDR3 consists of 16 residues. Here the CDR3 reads CASSQLPGQGVAEAFF. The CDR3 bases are TGCGCCAGCAGCCAATTACCCGGACAGGGGGTAGCTGAAGCTTTCTTT.

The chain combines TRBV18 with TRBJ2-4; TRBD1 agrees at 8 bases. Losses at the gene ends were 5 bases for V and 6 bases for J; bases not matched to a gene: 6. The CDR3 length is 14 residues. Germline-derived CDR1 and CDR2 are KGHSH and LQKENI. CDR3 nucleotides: TGTGCCAGCTCAGGAGGACAGGGTCTAAACATTCAGTACTTC. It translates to CASSGGQGLNIQYF.

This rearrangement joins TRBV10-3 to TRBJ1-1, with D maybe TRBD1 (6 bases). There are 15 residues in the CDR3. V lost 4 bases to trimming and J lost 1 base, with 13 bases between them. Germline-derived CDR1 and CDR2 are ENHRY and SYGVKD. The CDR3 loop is CAISGGQTQNTEAFF. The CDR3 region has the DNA TGTGCCATCAGTGGCGGACAGACTCAGAACACTGAAGCTTTCTTT.

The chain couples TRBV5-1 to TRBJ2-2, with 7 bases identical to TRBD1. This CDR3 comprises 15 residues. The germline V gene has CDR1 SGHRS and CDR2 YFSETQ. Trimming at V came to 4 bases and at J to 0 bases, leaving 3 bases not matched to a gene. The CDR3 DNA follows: TGCGCCAGCAGCGCGGACAGGACGAACACCGGGGAGCTGTTTTTT. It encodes CASSADRTNTGELFF.

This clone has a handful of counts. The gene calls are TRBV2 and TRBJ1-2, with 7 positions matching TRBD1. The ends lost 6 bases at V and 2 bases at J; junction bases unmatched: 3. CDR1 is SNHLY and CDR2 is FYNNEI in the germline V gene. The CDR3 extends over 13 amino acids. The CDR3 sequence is CASRQQGNYGYTF. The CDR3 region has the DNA TGTGCCAGCAGGCAACAGGGGAACTATGGCTACACCTTC.

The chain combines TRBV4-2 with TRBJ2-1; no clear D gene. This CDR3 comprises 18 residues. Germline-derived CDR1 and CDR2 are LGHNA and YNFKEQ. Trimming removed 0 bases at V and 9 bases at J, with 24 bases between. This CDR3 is CASSQDEYSGAGWVEQFF. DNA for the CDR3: TGTGCCAGCAGCCAAGATGAGTACAGTGGCGCCGGATGGGTTGAGCAGTTCTTC.

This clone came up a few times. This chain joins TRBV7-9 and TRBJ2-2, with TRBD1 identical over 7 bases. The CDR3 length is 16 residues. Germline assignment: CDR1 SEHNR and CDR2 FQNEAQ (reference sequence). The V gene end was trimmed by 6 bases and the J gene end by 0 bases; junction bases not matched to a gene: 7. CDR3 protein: CASRPGTATNTGELFF. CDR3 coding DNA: TGTGCCAGCAGACCCGGGACAGCGACGAACACCGGGGAGCTGTTTTTT.

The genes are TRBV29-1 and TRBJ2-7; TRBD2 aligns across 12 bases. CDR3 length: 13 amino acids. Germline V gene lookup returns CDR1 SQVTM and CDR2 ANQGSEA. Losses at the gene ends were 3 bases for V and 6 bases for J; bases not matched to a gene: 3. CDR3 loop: CSVEGLAGPEQYF. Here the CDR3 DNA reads TGCAGCGTTGAGGGACTAGCGGGTCCCGAGCAGTACTTC.

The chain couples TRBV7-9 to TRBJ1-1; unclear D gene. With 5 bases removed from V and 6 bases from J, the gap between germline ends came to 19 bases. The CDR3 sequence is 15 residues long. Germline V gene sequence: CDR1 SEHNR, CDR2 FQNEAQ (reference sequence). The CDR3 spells CASSHPGSPKPEAFF. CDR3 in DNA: TGTGCCAGCAGCCACCCCGGGTCCCCGAAACCTGAAGCTTTCTTT.

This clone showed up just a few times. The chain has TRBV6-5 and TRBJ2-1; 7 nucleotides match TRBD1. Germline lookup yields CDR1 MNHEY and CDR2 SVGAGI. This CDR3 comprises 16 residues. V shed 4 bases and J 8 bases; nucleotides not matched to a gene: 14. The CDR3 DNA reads TGTGCCAGCAGTTCCTCCGGGACAGTCAGGAACCATGAGCAGTTCTTC. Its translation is CASSSSGTVRNHEQFF.

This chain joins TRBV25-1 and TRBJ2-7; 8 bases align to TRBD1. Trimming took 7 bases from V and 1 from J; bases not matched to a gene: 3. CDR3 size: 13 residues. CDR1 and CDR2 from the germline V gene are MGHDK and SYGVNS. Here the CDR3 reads CASMDRVSYEQYF. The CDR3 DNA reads TGTGCCAGCATGGACAGGGTGTCCTACGAGCAGTACTTC.

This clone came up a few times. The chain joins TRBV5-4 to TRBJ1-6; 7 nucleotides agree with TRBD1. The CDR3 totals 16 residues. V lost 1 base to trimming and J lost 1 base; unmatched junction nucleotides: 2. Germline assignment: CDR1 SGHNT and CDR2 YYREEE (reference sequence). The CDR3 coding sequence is TGTGCCAGCAGCTTGCAGGGGGGATCCTATAATTCACCCCTCCACTTT. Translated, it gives CASSLQGGSYNSPLHF. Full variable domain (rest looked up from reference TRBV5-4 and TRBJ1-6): ETGVTQSPTHLIKTRGQQVTLRCSSQSGHNTVSWYQQALGQGPQFIFQYYREEENGRGNFPPRFSGLQFPNYSSELNVNALELDDSALYLCASSLQGGSYNSPLHFGNGTRLTVT.

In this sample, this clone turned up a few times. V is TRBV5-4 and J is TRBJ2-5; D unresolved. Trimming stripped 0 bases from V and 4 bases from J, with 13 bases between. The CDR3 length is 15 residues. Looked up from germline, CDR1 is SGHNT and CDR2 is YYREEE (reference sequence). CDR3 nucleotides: TGTGCCAGCAGCTTGGAGGTATCTCCGGGAGAGACCCAGTACTTC. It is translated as CASSLEVSPGETQYF.

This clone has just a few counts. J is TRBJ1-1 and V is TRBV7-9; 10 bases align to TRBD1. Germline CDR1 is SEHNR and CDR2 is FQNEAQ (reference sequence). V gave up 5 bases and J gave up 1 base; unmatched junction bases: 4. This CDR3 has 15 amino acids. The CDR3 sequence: CASSPGQGRNTEAFF. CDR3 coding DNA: TGTGCCAGCAGCCCGGGACAGGGGCGGAACACTGAAGCTTTCTTT. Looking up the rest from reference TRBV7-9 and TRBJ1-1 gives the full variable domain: DTGVSQNPRHKITKRGQNVTFRCDPISEHNRLYWYRQTLGQGPEFLTYFQNEAQLEKSRLLSDRFSAERPKGSFSTLEIQRTEQGDSAMYLCASSPGQGRNTEAFFGQGTRLTVV.

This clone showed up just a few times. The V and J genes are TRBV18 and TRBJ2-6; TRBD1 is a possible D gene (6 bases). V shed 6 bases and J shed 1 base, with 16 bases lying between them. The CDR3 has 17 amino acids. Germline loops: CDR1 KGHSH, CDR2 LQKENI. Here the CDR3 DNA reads TGTGCCAGCTCTCGCATTACACAGGGATCTGGGGCCAACGTCCTGACTTTC. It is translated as CASSRITQGSGANVLTF.

CDR3 in amino acids: CASRTDRGGPYDTQYF. CDR3 DNA: TGTGCCAGCAGAACTGACAGGGGAGGGCCCTACGATACGCAGTATTTT. The genes are TRBV6-6 and TRBJ2-3; a possible D gene is TRBD1 (8 bases). V dropped 6 bases and J dropped 6 bases, with 22 bases sitting between them. There are 16 residues in the CDR3. Per the germline V gene, CDR1 is MNHNY and CDR2 is SVGAGI (reference sequence).

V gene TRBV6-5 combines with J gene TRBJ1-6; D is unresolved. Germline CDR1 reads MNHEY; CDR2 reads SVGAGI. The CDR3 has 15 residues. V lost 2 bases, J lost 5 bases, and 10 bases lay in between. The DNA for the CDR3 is TGTGCCAGCAGTTACGAGGGTAGGAATAATTCACCCCTCCACTTT. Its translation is CASSYEGRNNSPLHF.

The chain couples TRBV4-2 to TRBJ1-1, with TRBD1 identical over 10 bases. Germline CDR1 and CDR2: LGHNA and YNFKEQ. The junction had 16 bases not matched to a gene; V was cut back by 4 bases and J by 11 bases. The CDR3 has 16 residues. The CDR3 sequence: CASSPAGQGIIEGAFF. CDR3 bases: TGTGCCAGCAGCCCGGCGGGACAGGGGATAATAGAAGGGGCTTTCTTT.

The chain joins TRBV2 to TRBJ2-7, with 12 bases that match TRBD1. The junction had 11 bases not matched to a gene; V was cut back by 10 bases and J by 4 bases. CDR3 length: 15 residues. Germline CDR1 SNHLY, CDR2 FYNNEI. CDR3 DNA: TGTGCCACCCACCTGGGGACAGGGGGCTCGTACGAGCAGTACTTC. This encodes CATHLGTGGSYEQYF.

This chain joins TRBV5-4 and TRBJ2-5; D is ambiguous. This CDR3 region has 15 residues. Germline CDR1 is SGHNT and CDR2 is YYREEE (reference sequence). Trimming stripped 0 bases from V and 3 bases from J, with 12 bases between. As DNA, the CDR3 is TGTGCCAGCAGCTTGGCCCGAGGCACCAAAGAGACCCAGTACTTC. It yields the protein CASSLARGTKETQYF. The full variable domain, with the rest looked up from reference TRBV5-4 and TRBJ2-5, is ETGVTQSPTHLIKTRGQQVTLRCSSQSGHNTVSWYQQALGQGPQFIFQYYREEENGRGNFPPRFSGLQFPNYSSELNVNALELDDSALYLCASSLARGTKETQYFGPGTRLLVL.

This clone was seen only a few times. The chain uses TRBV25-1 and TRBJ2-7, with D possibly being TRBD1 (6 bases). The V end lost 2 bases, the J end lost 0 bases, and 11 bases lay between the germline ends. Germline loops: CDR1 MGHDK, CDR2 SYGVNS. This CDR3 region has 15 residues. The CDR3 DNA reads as TGTGCCAGCAGTGAAGATGGGGGCAGCTCCTACGAGCAGTACTTC. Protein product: CASSEDGGSSYEQYF.

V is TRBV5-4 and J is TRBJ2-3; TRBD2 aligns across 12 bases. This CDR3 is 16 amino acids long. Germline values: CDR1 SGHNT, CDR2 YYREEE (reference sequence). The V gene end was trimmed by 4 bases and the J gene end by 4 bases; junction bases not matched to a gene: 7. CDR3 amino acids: CASSTGPSGGADTQYF. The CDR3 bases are TGTGCCAGCAGCACGGGGCCTAGCGGGGGGGCAGATACGCAGTATTTT. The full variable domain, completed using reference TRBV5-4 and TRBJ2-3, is ETGVTQSPTHLIKTRGQQVTLRCSSQSGHNTVSWYQQALGQGPQFIFQYYREEENGRGNFPPRFSGLQFPNYSSELNVNALELDDSALYLCASSTGPSGGADTQYFGPGTRLTVL.

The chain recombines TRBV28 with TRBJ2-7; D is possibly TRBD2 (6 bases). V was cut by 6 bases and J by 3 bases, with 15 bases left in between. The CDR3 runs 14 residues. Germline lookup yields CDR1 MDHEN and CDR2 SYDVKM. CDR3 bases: TGTGCCAGCAGCCCCGGGGGTAGACGCTACGAGCAGTACTTC. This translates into CASSPGGRRYEQYF.

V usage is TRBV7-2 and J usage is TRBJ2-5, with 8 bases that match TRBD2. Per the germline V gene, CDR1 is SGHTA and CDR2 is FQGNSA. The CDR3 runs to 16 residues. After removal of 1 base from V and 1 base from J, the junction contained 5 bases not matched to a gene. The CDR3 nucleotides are TGTGCCAGCAGCTTAGTCGGGGGGGGCACCCAAGAGACCCAGTACTTC. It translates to CASSLVGGGTQETQYF. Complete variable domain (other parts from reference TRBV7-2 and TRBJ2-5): GAGVSQSPSNKVTEKGKDVELRCDPISGHTALYWYRQSLGQGLEFLIYFQGNSAPDKSGLPSDRFSAERTGGSVSTLTIQRTQQEDSAVYLCASSLVGGGTQETQYFGPGTRLLVL.

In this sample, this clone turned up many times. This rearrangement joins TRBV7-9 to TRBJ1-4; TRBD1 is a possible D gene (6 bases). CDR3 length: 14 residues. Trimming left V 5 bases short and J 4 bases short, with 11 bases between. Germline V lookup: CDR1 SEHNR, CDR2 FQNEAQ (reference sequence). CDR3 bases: TGTGCCAGCAGCAAGACAGGCTTTAATGAAAAACTGTTTTTT. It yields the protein CASSKTGFNEKLFF. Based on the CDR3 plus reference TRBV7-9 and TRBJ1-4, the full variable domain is DTGVSQNPRHKITKRGQNVTFRCDPISEHNRLYWYRQTLGQGPEFLTYFQNEAQLEKSRLLSDRFSAERPKGSFSTLEIQRTEQGDSAMYLCASSKTGFNEKLFFGSGTQLSVL.

CDR3 bases: TGCGCCAGCAGCTCGGGGGGGCCGGGGTATACGCAGTATTTT. Translation gives CASSSGGPGYTQYF. The V gene is TRBV5-1, the J gene TRBJ2-3; 8 bases match TRBD2. Germline V gene lookup returns CDR1 SGHRS and CDR2 YFSETQ. The CDR3 totals 14 residues. Trimming took 3 bases from V and 7 from J; bases not matched to a gene: 7. The whole variable domain, filled in from reference TRBV5-1 and TRBJ2-3, reads KAGVTQTPRYLIKTRGQQVTLSCSPISGHRSVSWYQQTPGQGLQFLFEYFSETQRNKGNFPGRFSGRQFSNSRSEMNVSTLELGDSALYLCASSSGGPGYTQYFGPGTRLTVL.

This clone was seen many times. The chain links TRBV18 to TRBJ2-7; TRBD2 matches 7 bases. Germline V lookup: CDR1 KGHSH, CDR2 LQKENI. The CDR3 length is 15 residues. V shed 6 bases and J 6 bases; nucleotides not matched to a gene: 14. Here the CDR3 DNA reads TGTGCCAGCTCTCTAACCGGGACTACCTTGAGCGAGCAGTACTTC. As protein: CASSLTGTTLSEQYF.

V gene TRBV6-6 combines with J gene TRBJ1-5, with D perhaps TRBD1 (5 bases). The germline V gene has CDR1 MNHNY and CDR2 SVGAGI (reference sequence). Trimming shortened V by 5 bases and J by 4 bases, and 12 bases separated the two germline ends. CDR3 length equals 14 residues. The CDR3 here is CASSQGLPNQPQHF. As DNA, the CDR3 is TGTGCCAGCAGTCAGGGACTGCCAAATCAGCCCCAGCATTTT.

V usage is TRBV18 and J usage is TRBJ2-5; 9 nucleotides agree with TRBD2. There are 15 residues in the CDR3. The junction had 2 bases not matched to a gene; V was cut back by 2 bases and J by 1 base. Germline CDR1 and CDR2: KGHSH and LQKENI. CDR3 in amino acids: CASSPGSGGQETQYF. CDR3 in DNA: TGTGCCAGCTCACCAGGTAGCGGGGGCCAAGAGACCCAGTACTTC. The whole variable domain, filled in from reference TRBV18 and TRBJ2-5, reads NAGVMQNPRHLVRRRGQEARLRCSPMKGHSHVYWYRQLPEEGLKFMVYLQKENIIDESGMPKERFSAEFPKEGPSILRIQQVVRGDSAAYFCASSPGSGGQETQYFGPGTRLLVL.

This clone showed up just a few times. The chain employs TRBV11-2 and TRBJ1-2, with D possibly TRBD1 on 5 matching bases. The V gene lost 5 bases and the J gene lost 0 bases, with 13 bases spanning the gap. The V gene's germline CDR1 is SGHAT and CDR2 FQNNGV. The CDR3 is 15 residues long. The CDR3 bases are TGTGCCAGCAGCACCCGACAGTTGACTAACTATGGCTACACCTTC. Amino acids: CASSTRQLTNYGYTF.

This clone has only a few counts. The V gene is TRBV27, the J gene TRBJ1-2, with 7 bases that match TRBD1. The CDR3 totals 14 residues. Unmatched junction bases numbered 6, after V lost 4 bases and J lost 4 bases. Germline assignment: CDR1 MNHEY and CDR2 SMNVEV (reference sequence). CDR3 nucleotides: TGTGCCAGCAGTTCCGGACAGGCATTCTATGGCTACACCTTC. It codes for CASSSGQAFYGYTF.